Listed below are T cell receptor beta chains from one sample, sequenced in a study of PD-1 blockade in classical Hodgkin lymphoma. Profiled with immunoSEQ multiplex PCR; TCRdb holds only in-frame clones, not every one. The sample carries 45,000 to 60,000 clones, 80% recorded once. Sequences were derived from peripheral blood mononuclear cells (PBMCs), sampled before the fourth cycle of nivolumab. The source is a human donor with classical Hodgkin lymphoma. Each CDR3 is given with its conserved first and last residue.

TRBJ2-3 | TRBV5-6 | CASSLERGAYTDTQYF
TRBJ1-4 | TRBV19 | CASSMMGAFNEKLFF
TRBJ1-1 | TRBV5-4 | CASRTLGVGDTEAFF
TRBJ1-1 | TRBV30 | CAWSLSTGRDTEAFF
TRBJ2-6 | TRBV7-3 | CASSRLSTTASGANVLTF
TRBJ2-7 | TRBV28 | CASSFRPGRVNEQYF
TRBJ2-2 | TRBV7-6 | CASSLGRTSGSTGELFF
TRBJ2-2 | TRBV7-6 | CASSLRDLGGELFF
TRBJ2-3 | TRBV5-4 | CASSLEAGGDTQYF
TRBJ1-5 | TRBV12-5 | CASGLSGSNQPQHF
TRBJ2-7 | TRBV7-2 | CASSSTGGSTHEQYF
TRBJ1-3 | TRBV30 | CAWSVGRVGNTIYF
TRBJ2-1 | TRBV18 | CASSPDREVYNEQFF
TRBJ2-7 | TRBV11-2 | CASSLGLAMGQYF
TRBJ2-5 | TRBV5-4 | CASSLPSGGETQYF
TRBJ2-3 | TRBV4-2 | CASSSRPAGEATDTQYF
TRBJ2-5 | TRBV6-4 | CASSDPGDRGYETQYF
TRBJ1-1 | TRBV6-5 | CASSYSQGWGNTEAFF
TRBJ2-3 | TRBV7-2 | CASSSGGGRDTQYF
TRBJ2-2 | TRBV4-1 | CASSPEKQGGSGELFF
TRBJ2-7 | TRBV19 | CASSKWDRSSYEQYF
TRBJ1-1 | TRBV11-3 | CASSLGYPQGASAEAFF
TRBJ1-3 | TRBV5-5 | CASSQGQGMLSGNTIYF
TRBJ2-2 | TRBV29-1 | CSVAYPRRPGELFF
TRBJ2-3 | TRBV10-3 | CAISGASEDTQYF
TRBJ2-5 | TRBV9 | CASSAGGEQETQYF
TRBJ2-3 | TRBV6-5 | CASKNSLGTDTQYF
TRBJ1-2 | TRBV5-6 | CASSRGRGDDGYTF
TRBJ2-3 | TRBV18 | CASSPGGSTDTQYF
TRBJ2-3 | TRBV9 | CASSTWTSGVADTQYF
TRBJ2-2 | TRBV27 | CASSLPRTQTDTGELFF
TRBJ1-1 | TRBV15 | CATSDAWGWAFF
TRBJ2-1 | TRBV29-1 | CSVISGYNEQFF
TRBJ1-3 | TRBV10-3 | CAISESSTGNTIYF
TRBJ1-2 | TRBV6-5 | CASSYSGQLYGYTF
TRBJ2-5 | TRBV30 | CAWTALDQETQYF
TRBJ2-2 | TRBV5-6 | CASSLLQVSTGELFF
TRBJ2-1 | TRBV12-5 | CASGSPGLVNEQFF
TRBJ1-2 | TRBV10-3 | CAISEPDYRGNYGYTF
TRBJ1-2 | TRBV11-2 | CASSLDVRTNYGYTF
TRBJ2-6 | TRBV7-3 | CASSAQTGVSGANVLTF
TRBJ2-7 | TRBV7-9 | CASSRDLPVSGASYEQYF
TRBJ1-5 | TRBV25-1 | CASSPRGNQPQHF
TRBJ2-5 | TRBV27 | CASSSRRLKTSGATQYF
TRBJ2-1 | TRBV7-8 | CASSLGGPNEQFF
TRBJ2-2 | TRBV30 | CAWIAPREYTGELFF
TRBJ1-2 | TRBV4-2 | CASSPIGGGDYGYTF
TRBJ2-1 | TRBV18 | CASSPRLAGSSYNEQFF
TRBJ1-2 | TRBV5-8 | CASSSGTGKAYGYTF
TRBJ2-3 | TRBV7-9 | CASGGAGRYSNTQYF
TRBJ2-1 | TRBV7-9 | CASSLVDKGEQFF
TRBJ1-1 | TRBV10-3 | CAIGDGTSEAFF
TRBJ2-3 | TRBV9 | CASSVGGQGADTQYF
TRBJ2-2 | TRBV9 | CASSVFGTGNTGELFF
TRBJ1-2 | TRBV19 | CASSITGTYGYTF
TRBJ1-3 | TRBV2 | CASSQGSWSGNTIYF
TRBJ2-2 | TRBV19 | CASRYPGPANTGELFF